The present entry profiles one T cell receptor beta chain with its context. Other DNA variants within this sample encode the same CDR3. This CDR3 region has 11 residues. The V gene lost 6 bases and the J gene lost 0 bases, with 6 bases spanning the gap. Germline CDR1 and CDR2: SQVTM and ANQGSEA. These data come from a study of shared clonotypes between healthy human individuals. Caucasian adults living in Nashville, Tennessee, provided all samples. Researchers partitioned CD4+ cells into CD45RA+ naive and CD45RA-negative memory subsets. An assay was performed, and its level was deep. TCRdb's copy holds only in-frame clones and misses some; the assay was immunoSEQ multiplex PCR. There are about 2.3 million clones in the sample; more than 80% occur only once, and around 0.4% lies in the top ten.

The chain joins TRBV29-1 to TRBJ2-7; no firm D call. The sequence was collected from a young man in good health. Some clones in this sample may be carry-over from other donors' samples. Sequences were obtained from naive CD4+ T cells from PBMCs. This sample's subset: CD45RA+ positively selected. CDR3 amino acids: CSVVTSYEQYF. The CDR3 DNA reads TGCAGCGTGGTTACCTCCTACGAGCAGTACTTC.